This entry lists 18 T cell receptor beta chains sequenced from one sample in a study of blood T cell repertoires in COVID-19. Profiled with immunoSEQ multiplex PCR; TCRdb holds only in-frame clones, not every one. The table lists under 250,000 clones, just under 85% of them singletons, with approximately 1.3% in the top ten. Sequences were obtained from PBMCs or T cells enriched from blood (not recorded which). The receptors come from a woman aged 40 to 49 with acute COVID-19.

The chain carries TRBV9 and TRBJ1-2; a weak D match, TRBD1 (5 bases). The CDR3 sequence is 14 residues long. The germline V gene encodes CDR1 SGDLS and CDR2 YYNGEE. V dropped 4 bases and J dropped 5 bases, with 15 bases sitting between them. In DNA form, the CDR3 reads TGTGCCAGCAGCCCGGGAGGGACTCCTTATGGCTACACCTTC. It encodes CASSPGGTPYGYTF.

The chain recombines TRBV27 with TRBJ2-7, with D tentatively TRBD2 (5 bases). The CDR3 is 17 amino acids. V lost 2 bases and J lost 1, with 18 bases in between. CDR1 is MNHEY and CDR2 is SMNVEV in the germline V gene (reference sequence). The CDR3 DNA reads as TGTGCCAGCAGTTTAACGGGTGAGGGTACGCCTTCCTACGAGCAGTACTTC. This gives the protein CASSLTGEGTPSYEQYF.

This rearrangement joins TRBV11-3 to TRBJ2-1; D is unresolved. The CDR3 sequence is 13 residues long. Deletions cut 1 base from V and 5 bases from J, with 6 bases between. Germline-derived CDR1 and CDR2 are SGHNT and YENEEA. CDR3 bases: TGTGCCAGCAGCTTAGGGCCACACAATGAGCAGTTCTTC. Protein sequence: CASSLGPHNEQFF. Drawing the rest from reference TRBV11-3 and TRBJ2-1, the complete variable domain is EAGVVQSPRYKIIEKKQPVAFWCNPISGHNTLYWYLQNLGQGPELLIRYENEEAVDDSQLPKDRFSAERLKGVDSTLKIQPAELGDSAVYLCASSLGPHNEQFFGPGTRLTVL.

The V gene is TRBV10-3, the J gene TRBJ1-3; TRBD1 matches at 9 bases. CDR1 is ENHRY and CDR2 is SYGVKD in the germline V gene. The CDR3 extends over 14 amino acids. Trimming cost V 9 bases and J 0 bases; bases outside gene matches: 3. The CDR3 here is CAMGTGSSGNTIYF. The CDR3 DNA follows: TGTGCCATGGGGACAGGGAGCTCTGGAAACACCATATATTTT.

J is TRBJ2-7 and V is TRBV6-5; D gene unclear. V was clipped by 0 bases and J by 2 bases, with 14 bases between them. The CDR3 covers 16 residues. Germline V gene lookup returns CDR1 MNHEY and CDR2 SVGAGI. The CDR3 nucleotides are TGTGCCAGCAGTTACTCGGTGCTGAGGTTTCCCTACGAGCAGTACTTC. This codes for CASSYSVLRFPYEQYF.

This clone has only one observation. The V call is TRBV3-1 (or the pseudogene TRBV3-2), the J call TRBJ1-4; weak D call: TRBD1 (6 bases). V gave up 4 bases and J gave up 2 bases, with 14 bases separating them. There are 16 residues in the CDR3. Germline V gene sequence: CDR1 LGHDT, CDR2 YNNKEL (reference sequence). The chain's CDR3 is CASSLSDSLTNEKLFF. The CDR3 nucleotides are TGTGCCAGCAGCCTTTCGGACAGCCTTACTAATGAAAAACTGTTTTTT.

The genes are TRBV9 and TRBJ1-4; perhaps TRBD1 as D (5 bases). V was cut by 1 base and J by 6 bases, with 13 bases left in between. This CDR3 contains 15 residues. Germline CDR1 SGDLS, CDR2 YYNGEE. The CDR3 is CASSVRGGKDEKLFF. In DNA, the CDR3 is TGTGCCAGCAGCGTACGGGGGGGGAAGGATGAAAAACTGTTTTTT.

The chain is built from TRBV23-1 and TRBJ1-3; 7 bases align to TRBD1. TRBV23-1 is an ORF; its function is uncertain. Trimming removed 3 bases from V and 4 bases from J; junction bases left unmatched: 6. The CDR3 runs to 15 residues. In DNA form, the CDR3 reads TGCGCCAGCAGTCACTGGCAGGGGGGAGGAAACACCATATATTTT. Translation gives CASSHWQGGGNTIYF.

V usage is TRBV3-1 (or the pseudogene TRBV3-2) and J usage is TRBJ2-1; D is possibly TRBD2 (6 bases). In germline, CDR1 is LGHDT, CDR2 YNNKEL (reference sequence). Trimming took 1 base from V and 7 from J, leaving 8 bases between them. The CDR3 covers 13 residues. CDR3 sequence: CASSQVRGNEQFF. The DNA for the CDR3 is TGTGCCAGCAGCCAAGTTCGGGGGAATGAGCAGTTCTTC.

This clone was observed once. The CDR3 bases are TGTGCCAGCAGCTCTACGGGGGGCCCCACCGGGGAGCTGTTTTTT. Translating gives CASSSTGGPTGELFF. The chain is built from TRBV27 and TRBJ2-2; D possibly corresponds to TRBD2 (7 bases). The CDR3 covers 15 residues. The germline V gene has CDR1 MNHEY and CDR2 SMNVEV (reference sequence). V gave up 6 bases and J gave up 4 bases, with 15 bases separating them.

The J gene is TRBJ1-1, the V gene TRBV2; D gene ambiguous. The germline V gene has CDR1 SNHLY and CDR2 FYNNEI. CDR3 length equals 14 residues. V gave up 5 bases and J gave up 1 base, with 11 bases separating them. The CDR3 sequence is CASSQVPGNTEAFF. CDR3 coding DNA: TGTGCCAGCAGTCAGGTCCCAGGGAACACTGAAGCTTTCTTT.

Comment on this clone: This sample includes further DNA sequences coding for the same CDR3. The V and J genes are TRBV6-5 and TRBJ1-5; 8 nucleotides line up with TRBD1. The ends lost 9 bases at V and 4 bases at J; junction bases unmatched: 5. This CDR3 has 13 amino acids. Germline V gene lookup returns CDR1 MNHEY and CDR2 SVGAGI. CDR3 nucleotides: TGTGCCAGTCGCAGGGGGCGAAATCAGCCCCAGCATTTT. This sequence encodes CASRRGRNQPQHF.

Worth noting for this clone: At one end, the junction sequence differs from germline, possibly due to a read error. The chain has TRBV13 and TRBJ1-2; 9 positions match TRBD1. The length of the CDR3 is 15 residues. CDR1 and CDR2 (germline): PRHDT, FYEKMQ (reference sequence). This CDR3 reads CASSLRDRDRDPSRF. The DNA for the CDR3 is TGTGCCAGCAGCTTAAGGGACAGGGACCGGGACCCCTCTCGCTTC. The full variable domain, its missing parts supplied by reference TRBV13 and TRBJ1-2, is AAGVIQSPRHLIKEKRETATLKCYPIPRHDTVYWYQQGPGQDPQFLISFYEKMQSDKGSIPDRFSAQQFSDYHSELNMSSLELGDSALYFCASSLRDRDRDPSRFGSGTRLTVV.

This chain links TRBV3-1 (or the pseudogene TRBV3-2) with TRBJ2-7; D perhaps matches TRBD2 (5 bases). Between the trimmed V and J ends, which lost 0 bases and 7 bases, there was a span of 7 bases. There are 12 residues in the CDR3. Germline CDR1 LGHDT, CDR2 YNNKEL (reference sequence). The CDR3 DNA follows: TGTGCCAGCAGCCAAGACTCGGGGGAGCAGTACTTC. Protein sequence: CASSQDSGEQYF.

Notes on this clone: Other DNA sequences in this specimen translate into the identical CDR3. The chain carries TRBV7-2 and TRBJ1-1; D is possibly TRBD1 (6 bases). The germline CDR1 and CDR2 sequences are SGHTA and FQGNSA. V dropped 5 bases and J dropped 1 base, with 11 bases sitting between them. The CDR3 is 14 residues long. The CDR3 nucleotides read TGTGCCAGCAGCCTACAGGGTGGGAACACTGAAGCTTTCTTT. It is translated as CASSLQGGNTEAFF.

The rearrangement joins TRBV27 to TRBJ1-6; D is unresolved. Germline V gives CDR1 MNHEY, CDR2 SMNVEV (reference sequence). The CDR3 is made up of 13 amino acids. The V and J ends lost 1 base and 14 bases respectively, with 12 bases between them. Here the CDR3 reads CASSLFRESTLHF. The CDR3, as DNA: TGTGCCAGCAGTTTATTCCGGGAGTCTACCCTCCACTTT.

The CDR3 reads CASSRAGTSGGSGNNEQFF. CDR3 in DNA: TGTGCCAGCAGCCGCGCCGGGACTAGCGGGGGCTCGGGAAACAATGAGCAGTTCTTC. This chain uses TRBV11-3 with TRBJ2-1, with 14 bases aligning to TRBD2. V lost 5 bases to trimming and J lost 5 bases; unmatched junction nucleotides: 14. This CDR3 spans 19 amino acids. Germline CDR1 is SGHNT and CDR2 is YENEEA. Looking up the rest from reference TRBV11-3 and TRBJ2-1 gives the full variable domain: EAGVVQSPRYKIIEKKQPVAFWCNPISGHNTLYWYLQNLGQGPELLIRYENEEAVDDSQLPKDRFSAERLKGVDSTLKIQPAELGDSAVYLCASSRAGTSGGSGNNEQFFGPGTRLTVL.

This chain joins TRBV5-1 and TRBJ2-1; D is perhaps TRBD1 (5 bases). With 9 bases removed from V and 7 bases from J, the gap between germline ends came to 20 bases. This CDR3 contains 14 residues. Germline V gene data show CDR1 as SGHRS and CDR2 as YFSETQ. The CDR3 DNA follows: TGCGCCACCAAAGGGGCTCATTCCGGGAATGAGCAGTTCTTC. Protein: CATKGAHSGNEQFF.